This TCR beta chain was found in a study of cytomegalovirus exposure and HLA in healthy donors. Study-level findings and limits: According to reports, the classifier identified cytomegalovirus status with high specificity and sensitivity. Among TCR beta chains of equal frequency, HLA-associated ones were more clonally expanded in a later analysis. Earlier analysis found most TCR beta V segments productive about 87% or about 30% of the time.

PCR primers comprised 60 Vbeta and 13 Jbeta primers. Per the original methods: Unique TCR beta chains totaled around 86 million in a later count, with approximately 10 million of them shared. TCRdb keeps only in-frame clones here, not all; method: immunoSEQ multiplex PCR. For V, J and clone size, that table is used; D and trimming come from the DNA. The table includes approximately 290,000 clones, approximately 80% detected once. Germline loops: CDR1 SNHLY, CDR2 FYNNEI. J gave up 8 bases and V 3 bases, and 7 bases lay outside the gene matches. The CDR3 consists of 15 residues. With regard to this clone: What it binds is not known.

The chain joins TRBV2 to TRBJ2-1; TRBD2 matches 10 bases. Sequenced sample: PBMCs. This clonotype was obtained from a girl aged 2 to 10 in good health and CMV-seronegative. Here the CDR3 reads CASSDFTSGTDEQFF. The CDR3 DNA sequence: TGTGCCAGCAGTGATTTTACTAGCGGGACGGATGAGCAGTTCTTC.